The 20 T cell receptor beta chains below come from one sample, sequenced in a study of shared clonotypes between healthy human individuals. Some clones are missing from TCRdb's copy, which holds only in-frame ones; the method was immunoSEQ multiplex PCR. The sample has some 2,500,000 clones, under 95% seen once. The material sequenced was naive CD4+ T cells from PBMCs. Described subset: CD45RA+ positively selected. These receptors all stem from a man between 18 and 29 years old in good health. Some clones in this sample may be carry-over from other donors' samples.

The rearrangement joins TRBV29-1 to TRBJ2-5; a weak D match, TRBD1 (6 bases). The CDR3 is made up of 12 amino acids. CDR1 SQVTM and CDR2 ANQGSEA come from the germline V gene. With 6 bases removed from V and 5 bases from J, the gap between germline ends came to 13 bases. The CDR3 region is CSVDRSSETQYF. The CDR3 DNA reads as TGCAGCGTCGACAGGTCGTCGGAGACCCAGTACTTC.

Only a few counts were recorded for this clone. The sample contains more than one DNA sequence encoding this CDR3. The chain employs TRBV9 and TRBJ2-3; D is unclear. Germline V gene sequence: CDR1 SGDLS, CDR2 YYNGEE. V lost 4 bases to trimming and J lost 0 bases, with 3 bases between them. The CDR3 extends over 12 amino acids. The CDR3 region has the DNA TGTGCCAGCAGCAGAAGCACAGATACGCAGTATTTT. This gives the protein CASSRSTDTQYF.

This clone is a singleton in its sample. CDR3 in DNA: TGTGCCAGTCGATCAGGGGGCCTAGGCAATCAGCCCCAGCATTTT. Amino acid sequence: CASRSGGLGNQPQHF. The chain recombines TRBV19 with TRBJ1-5; 8 positions agree with TRBD1. CDR3 size: 15 residues. Trimming cost V 8 bases and J 2 bases; bases outside gene matches: 8. Germline loops: CDR1 LNHDA, CDR2 SQIVND (reference sequence).

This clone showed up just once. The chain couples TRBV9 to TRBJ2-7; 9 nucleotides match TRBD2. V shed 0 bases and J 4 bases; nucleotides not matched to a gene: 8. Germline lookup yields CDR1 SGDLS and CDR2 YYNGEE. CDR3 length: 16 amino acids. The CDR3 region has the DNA TGTGCCAGCAGCGTAGCTCTCGGCGGGGGGGCTTACGAGCAGTACTTC. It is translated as CASSVALGGGAYEQYF.

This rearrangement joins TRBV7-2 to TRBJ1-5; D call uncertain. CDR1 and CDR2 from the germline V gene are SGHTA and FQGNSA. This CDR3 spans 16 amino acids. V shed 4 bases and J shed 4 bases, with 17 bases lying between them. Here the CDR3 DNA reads TGTGCCAGCAGCTCATGGACCCTAACGGGGAATCAGCCCCAGCATTTT. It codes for CASSSWTLTGNQPQHF.

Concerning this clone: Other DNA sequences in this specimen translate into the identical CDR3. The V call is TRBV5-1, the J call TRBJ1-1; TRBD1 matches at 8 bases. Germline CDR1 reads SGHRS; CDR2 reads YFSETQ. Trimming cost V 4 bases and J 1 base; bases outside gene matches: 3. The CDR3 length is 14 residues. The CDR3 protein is CASSIGQGNTEAFF. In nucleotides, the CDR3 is TGCGCCAGCAGCATCGGACAGGGGAACACTGAAGCTTTCTTT.

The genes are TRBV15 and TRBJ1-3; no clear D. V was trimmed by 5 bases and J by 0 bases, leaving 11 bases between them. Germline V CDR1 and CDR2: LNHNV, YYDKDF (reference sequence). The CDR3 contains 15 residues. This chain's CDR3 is CATSDPGSSGNTIYF. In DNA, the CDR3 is TGTGCCACCAGCGACCCGGGCAGCTCTGGAAACACCATATATTTT.

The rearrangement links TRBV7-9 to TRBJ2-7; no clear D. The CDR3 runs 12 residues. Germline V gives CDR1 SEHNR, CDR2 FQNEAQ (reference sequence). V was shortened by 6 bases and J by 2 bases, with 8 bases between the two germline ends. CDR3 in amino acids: CASSYIAYEQYF. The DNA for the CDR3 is TGTGCCAGCAGTTATATCGCCTACGAGCAGTACTTC.

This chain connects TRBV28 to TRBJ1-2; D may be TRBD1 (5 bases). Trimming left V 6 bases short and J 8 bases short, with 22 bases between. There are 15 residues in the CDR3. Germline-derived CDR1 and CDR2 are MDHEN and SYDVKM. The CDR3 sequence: CASRAPGPQARGYTF. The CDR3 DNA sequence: TGTGCCAGCAGAGCGCCGGGACCCCAAGCGAGGGGCTACACCTTC.

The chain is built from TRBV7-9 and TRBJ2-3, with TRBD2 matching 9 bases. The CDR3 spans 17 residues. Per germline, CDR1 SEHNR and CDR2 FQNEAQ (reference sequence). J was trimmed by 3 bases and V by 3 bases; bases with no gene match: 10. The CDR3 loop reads CASSLRVGGRVTDTQYF. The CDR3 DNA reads TGTGCCAGCAGCTTGCGCGTGGGCGGGAGGGTTACAGATACGCAGTATTTT.

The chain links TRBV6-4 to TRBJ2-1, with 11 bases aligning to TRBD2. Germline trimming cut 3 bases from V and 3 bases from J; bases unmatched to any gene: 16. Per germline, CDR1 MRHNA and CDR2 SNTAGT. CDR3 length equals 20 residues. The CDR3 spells CASSDPRASGRKEIYNEQFF. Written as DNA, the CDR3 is TGTGCCAGCAGTGATCCCCGGGCTAGCGGGAGGAAGGAGATCTACAATGAGCAGTTCTTC.

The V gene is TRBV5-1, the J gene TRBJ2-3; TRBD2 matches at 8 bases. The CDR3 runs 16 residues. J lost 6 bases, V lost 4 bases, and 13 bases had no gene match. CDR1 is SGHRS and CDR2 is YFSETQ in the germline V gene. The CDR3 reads CASSVTGTRISDTQYF. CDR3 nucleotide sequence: TGCGCCAGCAGCGTGACCGGGACTAGAATCTCCGATACGCAGTATTTT. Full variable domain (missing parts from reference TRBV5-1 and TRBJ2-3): KAGVTQTPRYLIKTRGQQVTLSCSPISGHRSVSWYQQTPGQGLQFLFEYFSETQRNKGNFPGRFSGRQFSNSRSEMNVSTLELGDSALYLCASSVTGTRISDTQYFGPGTRLTVL.

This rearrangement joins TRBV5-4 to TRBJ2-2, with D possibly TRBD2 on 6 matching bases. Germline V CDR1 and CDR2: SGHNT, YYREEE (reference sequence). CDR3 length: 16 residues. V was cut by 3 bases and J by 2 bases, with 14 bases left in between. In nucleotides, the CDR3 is TGTGCCAGCAGCTCTGAAATGGGACTCAACACCGGGGAGCTGTTTTTT. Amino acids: CASSSEMGLNTGELFF. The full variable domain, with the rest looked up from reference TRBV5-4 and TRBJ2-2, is ETGVTQSPTHLIKTRGQQVTLRCSSQSGHNTVSWYQQALGQGPQFIFQYYREEENGRGNFPPRFSGLQFPNYSSELNVNALELDDSALYLCASSSEMGLNTGELFFGEGSRLTVL.

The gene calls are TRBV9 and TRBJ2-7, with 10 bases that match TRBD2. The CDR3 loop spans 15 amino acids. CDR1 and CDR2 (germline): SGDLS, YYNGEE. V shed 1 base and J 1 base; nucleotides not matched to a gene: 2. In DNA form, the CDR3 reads TGTGCCAGCAGCGTACCGACTAGCGGGTCCTACGAGCAGTACTTC. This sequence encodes CASSVPTSGSYEQYF.

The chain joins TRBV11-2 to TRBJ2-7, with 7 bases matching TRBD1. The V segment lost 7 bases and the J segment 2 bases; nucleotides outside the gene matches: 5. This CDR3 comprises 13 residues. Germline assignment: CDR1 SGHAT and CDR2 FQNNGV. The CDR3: CASTRQGPYEQYF. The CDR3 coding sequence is TGTGCCAGCACCAGACAGGGCCCCTACGAGCAGTACTTC.

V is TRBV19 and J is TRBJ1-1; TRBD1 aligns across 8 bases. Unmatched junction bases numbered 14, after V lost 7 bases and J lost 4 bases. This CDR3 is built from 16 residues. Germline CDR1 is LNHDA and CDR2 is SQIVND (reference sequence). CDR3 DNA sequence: TGTGCCAGTACTTTGGGGGGGACAGGAATCGGCACTGAAGCTTTCTTT. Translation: CASTLGGTGIGTEAFF.

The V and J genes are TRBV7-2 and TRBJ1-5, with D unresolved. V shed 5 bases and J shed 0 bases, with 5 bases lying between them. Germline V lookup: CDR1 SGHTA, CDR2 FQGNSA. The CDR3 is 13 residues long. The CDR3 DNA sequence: TGTGCCAGCAGCGGTTCTAGCAATCAGCCCCAGCATTTT. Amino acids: CASSGSSNQPQHF.

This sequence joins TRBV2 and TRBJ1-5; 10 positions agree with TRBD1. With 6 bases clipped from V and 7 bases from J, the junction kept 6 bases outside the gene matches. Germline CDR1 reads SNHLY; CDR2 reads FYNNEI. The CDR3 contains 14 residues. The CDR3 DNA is TGTGCCAGCAGGGAGGACAGGGGGTGGCAGCCCCAGCATTTT. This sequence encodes CASREDRGWQPQHF. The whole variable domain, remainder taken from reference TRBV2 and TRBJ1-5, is EPEVTQTPSHQVTQMGQEVILRCVPISNHLYFYWYRQILGQKVEFLVSFYNNEISEKSEIFDDQFSVERPDGSNFTLKIRSTKLEDSAMYFCASREDRGWQPQHFGDGTRLSIL.

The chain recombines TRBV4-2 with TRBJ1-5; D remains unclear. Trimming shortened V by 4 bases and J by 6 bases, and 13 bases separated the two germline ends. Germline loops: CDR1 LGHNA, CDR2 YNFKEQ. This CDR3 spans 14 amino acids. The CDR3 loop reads CASSPERVLQPQHF. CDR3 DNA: TGTGCCAGCAGCCCGGAACGGGTCCTTCAGCCCCAGCATTTT.

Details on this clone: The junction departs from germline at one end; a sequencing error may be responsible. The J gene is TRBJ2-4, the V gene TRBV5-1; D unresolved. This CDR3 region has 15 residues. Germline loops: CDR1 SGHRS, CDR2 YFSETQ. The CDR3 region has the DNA TGTGCCAGCAGCCCCGGACCTTTAGCCAAAAACATTCAGTACTTC. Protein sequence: CASSPGPLAKNIQYF.